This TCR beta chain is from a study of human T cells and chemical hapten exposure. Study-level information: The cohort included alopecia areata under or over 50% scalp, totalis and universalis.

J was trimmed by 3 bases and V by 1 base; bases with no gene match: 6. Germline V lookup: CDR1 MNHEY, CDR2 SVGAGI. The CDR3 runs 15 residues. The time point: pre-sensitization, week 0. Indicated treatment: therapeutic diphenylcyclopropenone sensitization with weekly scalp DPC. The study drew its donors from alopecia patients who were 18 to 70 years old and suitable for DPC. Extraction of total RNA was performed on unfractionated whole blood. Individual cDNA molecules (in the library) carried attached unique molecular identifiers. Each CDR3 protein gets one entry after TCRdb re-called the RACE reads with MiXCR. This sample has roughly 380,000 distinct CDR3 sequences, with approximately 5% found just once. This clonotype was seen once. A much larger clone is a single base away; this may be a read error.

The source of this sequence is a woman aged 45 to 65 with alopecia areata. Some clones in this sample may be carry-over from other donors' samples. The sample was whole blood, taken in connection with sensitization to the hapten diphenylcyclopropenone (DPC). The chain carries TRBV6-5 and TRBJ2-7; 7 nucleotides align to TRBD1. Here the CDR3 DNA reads TGTGCCAGCAGTTACTTGAACAGGGGAGACTACGAGCAGTACTTC. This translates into CASSYLNRGDYEQYF.